Detailed here is one T cell receptor beta chain. The data derive from a study of blood T cell repertoires in COVID-19. Per the original methods: Amplification from reference gene primers served as the basis for estimated nucleated cell counts. Libraries were prepared by immunoSEQ multiplex PCR; TCRdb keeps only in-frame clonotypes and omits some of them. For V, J and clone size, that table is used; D and trimming come from the DNA. The sample lists approximately 150,000 clones, roughly 87% seen once, with roughly 1.2% in the top ten. Those enrolled, adults aged roughly 18 to 95 years, came from 20 to 25 US areas. Cohorts were assigned according to the clinical history that participants reported. The V gene end was trimmed by 1 base and the J gene end by 4 bases; junction bases not matched to a gene: 18. The germline CDR1 and CDR2 sequences are SGHRS and YFSETQ. There are 20 residues in the CDR3.

This chain joins TRBV5-1 and TRBJ2-2; 8 nucleotides align to TRBD2. Sequencing was done on a sample of PBMCs or T cells enriched from blood (not recorded which). This receptor was taken from a human donor with acute COVID-19. The donor label of this sample is uncertain. The CDR3 protein is CASSLSPLLSGTILTGELFF. CDR3 in DNA: TGCGCCAGCAGCTTGTCCCCGCTACTTAGCGGGACAATACTCACCGGGGAGCTGTTTTTT.